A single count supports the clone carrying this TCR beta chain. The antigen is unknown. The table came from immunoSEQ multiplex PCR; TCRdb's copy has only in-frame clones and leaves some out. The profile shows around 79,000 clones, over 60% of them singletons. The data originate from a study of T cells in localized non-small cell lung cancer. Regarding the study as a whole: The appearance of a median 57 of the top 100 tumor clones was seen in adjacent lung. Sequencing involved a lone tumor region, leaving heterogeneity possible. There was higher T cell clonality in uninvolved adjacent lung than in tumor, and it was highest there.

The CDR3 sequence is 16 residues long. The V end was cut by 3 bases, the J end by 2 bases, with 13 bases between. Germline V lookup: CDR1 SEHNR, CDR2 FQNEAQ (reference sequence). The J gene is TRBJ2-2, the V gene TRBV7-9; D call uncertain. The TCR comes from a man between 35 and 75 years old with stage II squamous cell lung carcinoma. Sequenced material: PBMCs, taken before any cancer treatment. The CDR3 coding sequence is TGTGCCAGCAGCTTCTTCGCGGACCGAAACACCGGGGAGCTGTTTTTT. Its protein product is CASSFFADRNTGELFF.